This entry features one T cell receptor (beta chain) sequence. Its specificity is not known. The entry originates in a study of shared clonotypes between healthy human individuals. Study summary: The study used three CD4 naive, three CD4 memory, two CD8 naive and one CD8 memory plate per donor.

The germline V gene encodes CDR1 LGHNA and CDR2 YNFKEQ. V shed 0 bases, J shed 0 bases, and the junction held 6 bases outside the gene matches. CDR3 size: 18 residues. General study findings and limits: Apart from blood, nothing was sampled; tissue repertoires likely differ. Estimated richness values were generally larger in naive subsets than in memory subsets. Four donors held about 5% of naive CD4 clonotypes in common.

Generated by immunoSEQ multiplex PCR, the TCRdb table keeps only in-frame clones and is missing some. Of about 2.2 million clones in the sample, about 93% are singletons; the top ten hold about 1.8%. In the naive CD8 group, cells lacked CD45RO and were positively selected for CCR7, so terminally differentiated effector memory CD45RA+ cells were left out. Sequencing was carried out using naive CD8+ T cells from PBMCs. V usage is TRBV4-2 and J usage is TRBJ1-3, with 9 positions matching TRBD1. This TCR was sampled from a young man in good health. Some clones in this sample may be carry-over from other donors' samples. CDR3 loop: CASSQDRVTGGSGNTIYF. In DNA form, the CDR3 reads TGTGCCAGCAGCCAAGATCGTGTGACAGGGGGCTCTGGAAACACCATATATTTT.